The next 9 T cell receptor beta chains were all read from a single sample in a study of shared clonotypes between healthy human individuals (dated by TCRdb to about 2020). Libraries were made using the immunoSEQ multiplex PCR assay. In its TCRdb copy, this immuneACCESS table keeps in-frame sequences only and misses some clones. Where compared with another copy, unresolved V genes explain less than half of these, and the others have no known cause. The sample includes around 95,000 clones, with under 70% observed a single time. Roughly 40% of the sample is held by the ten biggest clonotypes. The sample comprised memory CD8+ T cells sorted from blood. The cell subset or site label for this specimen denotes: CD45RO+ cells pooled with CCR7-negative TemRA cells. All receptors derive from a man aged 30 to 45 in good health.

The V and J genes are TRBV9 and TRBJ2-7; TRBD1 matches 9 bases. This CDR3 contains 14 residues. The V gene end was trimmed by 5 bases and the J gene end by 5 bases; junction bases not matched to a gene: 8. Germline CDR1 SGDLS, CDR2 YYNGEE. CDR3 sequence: CASSLTGTGNEQYF. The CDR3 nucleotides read TGTGCCAGCAGTCTCACCGGGACAGGGAACGAGCAGTACTTC.

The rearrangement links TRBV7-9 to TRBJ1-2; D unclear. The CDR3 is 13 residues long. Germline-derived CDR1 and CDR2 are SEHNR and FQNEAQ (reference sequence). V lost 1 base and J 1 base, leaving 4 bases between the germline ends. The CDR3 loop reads CASSLGVNYGYTF. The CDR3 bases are TGTGCCAGCAGCTTAGGGGTTAACTATGGCTACACCTTC.

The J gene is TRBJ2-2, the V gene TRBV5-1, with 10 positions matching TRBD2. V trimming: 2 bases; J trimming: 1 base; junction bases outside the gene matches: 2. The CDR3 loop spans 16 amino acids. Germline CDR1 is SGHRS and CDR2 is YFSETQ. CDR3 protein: CASSFGLAVNTGELFF. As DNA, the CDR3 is TGCGCCAGCAGCTTTGGACTAGCGGTGAACACCGGGGAGCTGTTTTTT.

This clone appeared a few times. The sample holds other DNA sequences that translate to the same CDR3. The CDR3 spells CASSERLAGAYEQYF. The CDR3 nucleotides are TGTGCCAGCAGTGAACGACTAGCGGGCGCCTACGAGCAGTACTTC. This chain joins TRBV6-1 and TRBJ2-7; TRBD2 aligns across 10 bases. The germline gives CDR1 MNHNS, CDR2 SASEGT. J lost 2 bases, V lost 2 bases, and 3 bases had no gene match. The CDR3 has 15 residues.

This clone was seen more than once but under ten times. CDR3 amino acids: CSVQQGTVNGYTF. Written as DNA, the CDR3 is TGCAGCGTGCAACAGGGTACGGTAAATGGCTACACCTTC. V usage is TRBV29-1 and J usage is TRBJ1-2; weak D call: TRBD1 (6 bases). V gave up 6 bases and J gave up 6 bases, with 17 bases separating them. The CDR3 sequence is 13 residues long. Per germline, CDR1 SQVTM and CDR2 ANQGSEA.

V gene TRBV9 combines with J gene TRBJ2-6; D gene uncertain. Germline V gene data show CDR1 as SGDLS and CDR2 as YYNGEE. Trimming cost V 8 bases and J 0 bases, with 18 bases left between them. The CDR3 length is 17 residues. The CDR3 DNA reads TGTGCCAGAAGCCAGGATTACTATCTCTCTGGGGCCAACGTCCTGACTTTC. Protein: CARSQDYYLSGANVLTF.

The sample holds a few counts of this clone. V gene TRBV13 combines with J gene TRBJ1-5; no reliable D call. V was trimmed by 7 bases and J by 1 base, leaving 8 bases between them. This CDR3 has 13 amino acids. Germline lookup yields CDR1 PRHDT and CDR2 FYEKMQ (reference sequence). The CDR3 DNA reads TGTGCCAGCACCTTGGGGAGCAATCAGCCCCAGCATTTT. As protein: CASTLGSNQPQHF.

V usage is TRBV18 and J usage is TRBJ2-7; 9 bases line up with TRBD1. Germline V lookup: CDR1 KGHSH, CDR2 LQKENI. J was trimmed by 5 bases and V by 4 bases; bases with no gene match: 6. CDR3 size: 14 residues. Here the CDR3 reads CASSLGTGFNEQYF. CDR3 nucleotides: TGTGCCAGCTCACTCGGGACAGGGTTTAACGAGCAGTACTTC. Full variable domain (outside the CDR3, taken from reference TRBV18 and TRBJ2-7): NAGVMQNPRHLVRRRGQEARLRCSPMKGHSHVYWYRQLPEEGLKFMVYLQKENIIDESGMPKERFSAEFPKEGPSILRIQQVVRGDSAAYFCASSLGTGFNEQYFGPGTRLTVT.

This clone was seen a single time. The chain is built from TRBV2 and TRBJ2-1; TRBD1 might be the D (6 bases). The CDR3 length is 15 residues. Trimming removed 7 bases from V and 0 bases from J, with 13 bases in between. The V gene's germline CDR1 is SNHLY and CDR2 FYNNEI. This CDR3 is CASMGAANSYNEQFF. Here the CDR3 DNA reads TGTGCCAGCATGGGGGCGGCAAACTCCTACAATGAGCAGTTCTTC.